These 29 T cell receptor beta chains originate from one sample sequenced in a study of T cells in Graves' hyperthyroidism and ophthalmopathy. RNA transcripts gave rise to amplified TCR beta CDR3 regions. The HTBI primer set drove a first-round RT-PCR of the TCR CDR3. TCRdb reanalysed the multiplex PCR reads using MiXCR and keeps one entry per CDR3 protein. The sample records 400,000 to 600,000 distinct CDR3 sequences, about a fifth being singletons. Sequencing was carried out using blood. These receptors came from a man in his late teens or twenties with Graves' hyperthyroidism.

This clonotype was recorded at least ten times. V gene TRBV2 combines with J gene TRBJ2-2, with 10 bases identical to TRBD2. Germline loops: CDR1 SNHLY, CDR2 FYNNEI. The trim removed 4 bases at V and 5 bases at J, leaving 10 bases unmatched. The CDR3 loop spans 17 amino acids. CDR3: CASSGPRSGGATGELFF. CDR3 sequence (DNA): TGTGCCAGCAGTGGACCTCGGAGCGGGGGGGCTACCGGGGAGCTGTTTTTT.

The V gene is TRBV6-1, the J gene TRBJ1-1; 7 positions agree with TRBD1. V was clipped by 6 bases and J by 1 base; unmatched bases: 11. The CDR3 length is 16 residues. Looked up from germline, CDR1 is MNHNS and CDR2 is SASEGT. CDR3 residues: CASRIQGGITNTEAFF. The DNA of the CDR3 is TGTGCCAGCAGGATCCAGGGGGGCATTACGAACACTGAAGCTTTCTTT.

The chain links TRBV5-1 to TRBJ2-2, with D maybe TRBD1 (6 bases). Trimming pared 0 bases from V and 4 bases from J, leaving 10 bases between. Germline assignment: CDR1 SGHRS and CDR2 YFSETQ. The CDR3 is made up of 15 amino acids. CDR3 loop: CASSLAQTGTGELFF. The CDR3 DNA follows: TGCGCCAGCAGCTTGGCTCAGACAGGCACCGGGGAGCTGTTTTTT.

In this sample, this clonotype turned up many times. The chain recombines TRBV28 with TRBJ2-7, with D possibly TRBD1 on 6 matching bases. This CDR3 has 13 residues. Trimming shortened V by 8 bases and J by 6 bases, and 17 bases separated the two germline ends. The germline CDR1 and CDR2 sequences are MDHEN and SYDVKM. CDR3 in DNA: TGTGCCAGCTCGGACAGCAAAACGGGCGAGCAGTACTTC. Translated, it gives CASSDSKTGEQYF.

The table lists this clonotype with many counts. This CDR3 is CASSLSRTVSYEQYF. As DNA, the CDR3 is TGTGCCAGCAGTTTATCCCGGACAGTCTCCTACGAGCAGTACTTC. The chain employs TRBV28 and TRBJ2-7; D is possibly TRBD1 (6 bases). This CDR3 has 15 amino acids. The ends were cut back, 1 base at V and 0 bases at J, with 10 bases in the middle. The germline V gene encodes CDR1 MDHEN and CDR2 SYDVKM.

This clonotype was seen a few times. The gene calls are TRBV11-2 and TRBJ2-5, with D uncertain. Deletions cut 1 base from V and 0 bases from J, with 6 bases between. Germline values: CDR1 SGHAT, CDR2 FQNNGV. CDR3 size: 14 residues. CDR3 bases: TGTGCCAGCAGCTTAGTACGGCACCAAGAGACCCAGTACTTC. Residues: CASSLVRHQETQYF.

This clonotype has ten or more counts. CDR3 bases: TGTGCCAGCAGTGAGGTGGGGGAACTCTCCCAGTACTTC. Residues: CASSEVGELSQYF. The chain couples TRBV6-1 to TRBJ2-5; either TRBD1 or TRBD2 may supply D (5 bases each). With 3 bases removed from V and 9 bases from J, the gap between germline ends came to 14 bases. The germline CDR1 and CDR2 sequences are MNHNS and SASEGT. The CDR3 covers 13 residues.

This clonotype was counted many times. This chain joins TRBV5-1 and TRBJ1-1; D not certain. Germline CDR1 SGHRS, CDR2 YFSETQ. V gave up 4 bases and J gave up 5 bases, with 18 bases separating them. The CDR3 contains 15 residues. In DNA form, the CDR3 reads TGCGCCAGCAGCCTGGCGACGGGGAGCTTTACTGAAGCTTTCTTT. This sequence encodes CASSLATGSFTEAFF.

The rearrangement uses TRBV12-3 or TRBV12-4 and TRBJ1-2; tentative D call: TRBD1 (6 bases). The germline V and J ends were trimmed by 4 bases and 3 bases, with 18 bases remaining between them. This CDR3 contains 16 residues. CDR3 region: CASSSTQGAGDYGYTF. The CDR3, as DNA: TGTGCCAGCAGTTCCACACAGGGAGCGGGTGACTATGGCTACACCTTC.

This sequence joins TRBV20-1 and TRBJ2-5; 10 nucleotides match TRBD2. The length of the CDR3 is 16 residues. Germline loops: CDR1 DFQATT, CDR2 SNEGSKA (reference sequence). The DNA for the CDR3 is TGCAGCAATTCTAGATACTCTAGCGGGGGACAAGAGACCCAGTACTTC. As protein: CSNSRYSSGGQETQYF.

Points on this clonotype: A much larger clone lies one base from this, so it may be a read error. This rearrangement joins TRBV12-5 to TRBJ1-1; D is uncertain. Trimming removed 8 bases at V and 1 base at J, with 17 bases between. Germline assignment: CDR1 LGHNT and CDR2 FRNRAP. This CDR3 region has 15 residues. DNA for the CDR3: TGTGCTAGTCAAACGACGGGTGCAGCGAACACTGAAGCTTTCTTT. Translated: CASQTTGAANTEAFF. Variable domain in full (rest from reference TRBV12-5 and TRBJ1-1): DARVTQTPRHKVTEMGQEVTMRCQPILGHNTVFWYRQTMMQGLELLAYFRNRAPLDDSGMPKDRFSAEMPDATLATLKIQPSEPRDSAVYFCASQTTGAANTEAFFGQGTRLTVV.

Many counts were recorded for this clonotype. The chain couples TRBV6-1 to TRBJ2-5, with D perhaps matching TRBD1 or TRBD2 (5 bases each). Germline V lookup: CDR1 MNHNS, CDR2 SASEGT. This CDR3 is built from 15 residues. V dropped 6 bases and J dropped 3 bases, with 17 bases sitting between them. CDR3: CASSPGPPKKETQYF. The CDR3 DNA follows: TGTGCCAGCAGCCCGGGACCTCCGAAAAAAGAGACCCAGTACTTC.

This clonotype was detected ten times or more. The chain recombines TRBV28 with TRBJ1-5; no reliable D call. The germline V gene encodes CDR1 MDHEN and CDR2 SYDVKM. This CDR3 region has 15 residues. Trimming pared 6 bases from V and 3 bases from J, leaving 15 bases between. CDR3: CASRPWGAFNQPQHF. CDR3 nucleotide sequence: TGTGCCAGCAGGCCCTGGGGAGCCTTCAATCAGCCCCAGCATTTT.

This clonotype was counted at least ten times. This chain links TRBV13 with TRBJ1-3, with unresolved D. Trimming shortened V by 7 bases and J by 0 bases, and 13 bases separated the two germline ends. This CDR3 is built from 15 residues. Germline CDR1 reads PRHDT; CDR2 reads FYEKMQ (reference sequence). CDR3 DNA sequence: TGTGCCAGCACCCTCCTAACAAGCTCTGGAAACACCATATATTTT. It is translated as CASTLLTSSGNTIYF.

This clonotype has more than one count but fewer than ten. The rearrangement links TRBV19 to TRBJ1-1, with D possibly matching TRBD1 (6 bases). CDR3 size: 13 residues. V was cut by 9 bases and J by 0 bases, with 11 bases left in between. Germline CDR1 is LNHDA and CDR2 is SQIVND (reference sequence). The CDR3 nucleotides are TGTGCCAGGGTCCGGGACATGAACACTGAAGCTTTCTTT. Its translation: CARVRDMNTEAFF.

The sample holds many counts of this clonotype. This chain uses TRBV2 with TRBJ1-1; D is uncertain. Trimming pared 7 bases from V and 8 bases from J, leaving 5 bases between. CDR1 and CDR2 from the germline V gene are SNHLY and FYNNEI. The CDR3 sequence is 9 residues long. CDR3 nucleotides: TGTGCCAGCAAATCCGAAGCTTTCTTT. It codes for CASKSEAFF.

This clonotype appeared many times. The chain recombines TRBV12-3 or TRBV12-4 with TRBJ1-2; no clear D gene. V was cut by 5 bases and J by 7 bases, with 11 bases left in between. The CDR3 is 12 amino acids. CDR3 region: CASSLQYSGYTF. The CDR3 DNA reads TGTGCCAGCAGTCTTCAGTACTCTGGCTACACCTTC.

The gene calls are TRBV6-2 or TRBV6-3 and TRBJ1-5; tentatively, D is TRBD1 (6 bases). CDR1 MNHEY and CDR2 SVGEGT come from the germline V gene. This CDR3 comprises 15 residues. V gave up 6 bases and J gave up 3 bases, with 15 bases separating them. This chain's CDR3 is CASSRFRDNNQPQHF. CDR3 DNA sequence: TGTGCCAGCAGCCGCTTCCGGGACAACAATCAGCCCCAGCATTTT.

A few counts support this clonotype. The chain uses TRBV5-5 and TRBJ2-2, with D perhaps given as TRBD1 or TRBD2 (5 bases each). Germline V gives CDR1 SGHKS, CDR2 YYEKEE (reference sequence). The CDR3 has 16 residues. V lost 2 bases and J 6 bases, leaving 17 bases between the germline ends. For the CDR3, the DNA is TGTGCCAGCAGCTTTAGGGCAGGGAGTAATGCCGGGGAGCTGTTTTTT. Translated, it gives CASSFRAGSNAGELFF.

Details on this clonotype: The junction does not match germline at one end; this may be a read error. DNA of the CDR3: TGCTCCAGCAGCTTGGAAGGGGGCAATCAGCCCCAGCATTTT. It yields the protein CSSSLEGGNQPQHF. The chain joins TRBV5-1 to TRBJ1-5, with D perhaps TRBD1 (5 bases). CDR3 length: 14 amino acids. The V gene's germline CDR1 is SGHRS and CDR2 YFSETQ.

The V call is TRBV6-1, the J call TRBJ1-1; 7 nucleotides align to TRBD1. V trimming: 9 bases; J trimming: 0 bases; junction bases outside the gene matches: 16. The CDR3 has 17 residues. Germline lookup yields CDR1 MNHNS and CDR2 SASEGT. The CDR3 coding sequence is TGTGCCAGTGAAAACAGGGGACAGTCCTTCATGAACACTGAAGCTTTCTTT. Translated: CASENRGQSFMNTEAFF.

The chain's CDR3 is CATSDFYGEETQYF. CDR3 bases: TGTGCCACCAGTGATTTTTACGGGGAAGAGACCCAGTACTTC. The V call is TRBV24-1, the J call TRBJ2-5; TRBD2 might be the D (5 bases). This CDR3 has 14 amino acids. Germline V gene sequence: CDR1 KGHDR, CDR2 SFDVKD. V dropped 1 base and J dropped 3 bases, with 8 bases sitting between them.

This clonotype has a count of ten or more. The chain joins TRBV12-3 or TRBV12-4 to TRBJ2-2; no reliable D call. The CDR3 has 12 residues. Trimming cost V 6 bases and J 2 bases, with 4 bases left between them. In nucleotides, the CDR3 is TGTGCCAGCAGAATTAACACCGGGGAGCTGTTTTTT. This gives the protein CASRINTGELFF.

J is TRBJ2-7 and V is TRBV6-5; D possibly corresponds to TRBD1 (5 bases). V was pared by 0 bases and J by 5 bases, with 8 bases between. The CDR3 contains 13 residues. Germline V gene lookup returns CDR1 MNHEY and CDR2 SVGAGI. CDR3 sequence (DNA): TGTGCCAGCAGTTACTCTCAGGGTAACGAGCAGTACTTC. Its protein product is CASSYSQGNEQYF.

This clonotype occurred many times. The chain carries TRBV2 and TRBJ1-2, with D hard to call. Looked up from germline, CDR1 is SNHLY and CDR2 is FYNNEI. The V gene lost 5 bases and the J gene lost 5 bases, with 12 bases spanning the gap. This CDR3 region has 13 residues. The CDR3 sequence is CASSRRSFYGYTF. CDR3 in DNA: TGTGCCAGCAGTCGACGGAGTTTTTATGGCTACACCTTC.

This clonotype was observed a handful of times. The chain combines TRBV24-1 with TRBJ2-5, with D unresolved. The CDR3 totals 14 residues. The germline V gene encodes CDR1 KGHDR and CDR2 SFDVKD. V was pared by 4 bases and J by 4 bases, with 12 bases between. The CDR3 sequence is CATSESGRPETQYF. DNA of the CDR3: TGTGCCACCAGTGAGTCCGGACGGCCAGAGACCCAGTACTTC.

This clonotype occurred many times. The V gene is TRBV28, the J gene TRBJ1-2; 9 bases align to TRBD1. The CDR3 loop spans 13 amino acids. With V trimmed by 7 bases and J by 4 bases, 4 bases remained unmatched. The germline V gene has CDR1 MDHEN and CDR2 SYDVKM. DNA of the CDR3: TGTGCCAGCACTGGGGACAGGGTCTATGGCTACACCTTC. Amino acids: CASTGDRVYGYTF.

This clonotype was seen more than once but under ten times. A much more abundant neighbour one base away suggests this may be a read error. The gene calls are TRBV7-2 and TRBJ2-2, with D uncertain. The germline V gene has CDR1 SGHTA and CDR2 FQGNSA. Trimming left V 4 bases short and J 4 bases short, with 4 bases between. This CDR3 has 12 amino acids. The CDR3 DNA is TGTGCCAGCAGCTCGGTCACCGGGGAGCTGTTTTTT. Translating gives CASSSVTGELFF.

The CDR3 coding sequence is TGTGCCAGTAGTATTGGGGACAGTCTTTCTCAGCCCCAGCATTTT. Its protein product is CASSIGDSLSQPQHF. This sequence joins TRBV19 and TRBJ1-5; TRBD1 agrees at 7 bases. The CDR3 length is 15 residues. V gave up 3 bases and J gave up 6 bases; unmatched junction bases: 8. The germline CDR1 and CDR2 sequences are LNHDA and SQIVND (reference sequence).